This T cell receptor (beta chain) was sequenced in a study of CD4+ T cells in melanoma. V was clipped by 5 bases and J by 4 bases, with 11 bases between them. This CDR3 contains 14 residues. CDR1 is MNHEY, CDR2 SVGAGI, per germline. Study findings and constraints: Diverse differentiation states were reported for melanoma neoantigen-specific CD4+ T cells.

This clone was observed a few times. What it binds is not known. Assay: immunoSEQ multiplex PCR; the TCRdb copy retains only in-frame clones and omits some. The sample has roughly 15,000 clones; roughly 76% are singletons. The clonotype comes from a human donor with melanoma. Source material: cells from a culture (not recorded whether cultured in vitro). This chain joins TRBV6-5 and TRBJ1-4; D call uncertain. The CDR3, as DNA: TGTGCCAGCAGTCAGTATCCCGGTAATGAAAAACTGTTTTTT. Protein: CASSQYPGNEKLFF.